Described below is a single TCR beta chain sequence and its context. Its antigen remains unknown. At one boundary the junction diverges from the germline segment, which might be a read error. These data originate in a study of tumor and adjacent non-tumor tissue in lung cancer. Study details: Histology: about 13 adenocarcinoma, 2 squamous cell carcinoma, 1 small cell lung cancer. The study, taken as a whole, reports: Tumor tissue had significantly higher TCR diversity than normal lung. Top 100 clones took a larger repertoire share in normal lung.

This CDR3 is built from 12 residues. The template was RNA from unsorted bulk tissue. More than 3 cm separated this lung sample from the edge of the tumor. Donors were chemotherapy-naive, newly diagnosed lung cancer surgical patients in China, August–late 2014. A modified ARM-PCR protocol with three rounds of nested PCR amplified TCRbeta. TCRdb itself ran the multiplex PCR reads through MiXCR, one entry per CDR3 protein. The sample has some 100,000 distinct CDR3 sequences; about 62% are singletons. The V call is TRBV12-3 or TRBV12-4, the J call TRBJ1-1; D is possibly TRBD1 (5 bases). The sample was distant non-tumor lung tissue. The receptor comes from a man aged 25 to 40 with non-small cell lung cancer. CDR3 amino acids: CASGLGTAEDFF. CDR3 sequence (DNA): TGTGCCAGCGGTCTAGGGACGGCTGAAGATTTCTTT.